This entry describes one T cell receptor (beta chain). What it binds is unknown. PBMC were collected before vaccination, two weeks after the third vaccination, and at progression. These data belong to a study of glioma-infiltrating T cells after dendritic cell vaccination. The primer mix had 60 V beta and 13 J beta primers. Data came from immunoSEQ multiplex PCR; TCRdb stores just in-frame clones and leaves some out. The table lists 65,000 to 90,000 clones, around 79% of them singletons. CDR1 and CDR2 (germline): SGDLS, YYNGEE. The CDR3 consists of 15 residues. Deletions cut 2 bases from V and 5 bases from J, with 14 bases between. Study-wide results and limits: The cohort had few patients with full blood and tumor sets.

The TCR comes from a human donor with glioblastoma. The specimen comprised blood, sampled before dendritic cell vaccination. V is TRBV9 and J is TRBJ2-1; D may be TRBD2 (5 bases). CDR3 DNA: TGTGCCAGCAGCGTTCAAAGCGGAGAAAACAATGAGCAGTTCTTC. This sequence encodes CASSVQSGENNEQFF. The variable domain in full, with the rest retrieved from reference TRBV9 and TRBJ2-1, is DSGVTQTPKHLITATGQRVTLRCSPRSGDLSVYWYQQSLDQGLQFLIQYYNGEERAKGNILERFSAQQFPDLHSELNLSSLELGDSALYFCASSVQSGENNEQFFGPGTRLTVL.